Listed here is a single T cell receptor beta chain. The target antigen is unknown. Only in-frame clones appear in the TCRdb table, and some are missing; sequencing was by immunoSEQ multiplex PCR. The sample carries tens of thousands of clones, 92% recorded once. Trimming left V 2 bases short and J 6 bases short, with 14 bases between. Germline V gene sequence: CDR1 SGHTS, CDR2 YDEGEE. The CDR3 has 14 residues. These data originate in a study of T cell responses to AZD1222 COVID-19 vaccine. Overall study findings and caveats: Baseline seropositivity occurred in only a handful of AZD1222 recipients.

This TCR was sampled from an adult who received the AZD1222 COVID-19 vaccine. This specimen consisted of peripheral blood, obtained 28 days after the second AZD1222 dose. The chain is built from TRBV5-8 and TRBJ1-1; D unresolved. CDR3 DNA: TGTGCCAGCAGCTTTCAAGGGTCCAGAGCTGAAGCTTTCTTT. Its protein product is CASSFQGSRAEAFF.